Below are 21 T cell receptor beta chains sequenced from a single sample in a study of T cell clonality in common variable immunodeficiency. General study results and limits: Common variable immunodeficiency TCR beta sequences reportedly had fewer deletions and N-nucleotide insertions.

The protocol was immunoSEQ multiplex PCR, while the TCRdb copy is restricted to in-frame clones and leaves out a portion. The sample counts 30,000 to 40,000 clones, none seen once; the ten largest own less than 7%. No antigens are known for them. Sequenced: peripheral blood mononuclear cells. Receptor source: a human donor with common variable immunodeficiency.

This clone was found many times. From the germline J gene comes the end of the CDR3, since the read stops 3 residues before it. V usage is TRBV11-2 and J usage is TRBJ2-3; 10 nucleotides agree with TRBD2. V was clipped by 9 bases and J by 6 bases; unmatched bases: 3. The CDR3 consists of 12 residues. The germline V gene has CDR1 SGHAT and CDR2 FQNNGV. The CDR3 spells CASKAGGDTQYF. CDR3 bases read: TGTGCCAGTAAAGCGGGAGGGGATACG.

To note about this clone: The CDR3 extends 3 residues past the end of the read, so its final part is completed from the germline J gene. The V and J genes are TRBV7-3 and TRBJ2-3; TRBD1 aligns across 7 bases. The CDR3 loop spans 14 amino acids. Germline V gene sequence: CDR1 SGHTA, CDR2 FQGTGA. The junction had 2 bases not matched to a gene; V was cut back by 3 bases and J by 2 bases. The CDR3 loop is CASSLTGFTDTQYF. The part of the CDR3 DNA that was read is TGTGCCAGCAGCTTGACAGGGTTCACAGATACG.

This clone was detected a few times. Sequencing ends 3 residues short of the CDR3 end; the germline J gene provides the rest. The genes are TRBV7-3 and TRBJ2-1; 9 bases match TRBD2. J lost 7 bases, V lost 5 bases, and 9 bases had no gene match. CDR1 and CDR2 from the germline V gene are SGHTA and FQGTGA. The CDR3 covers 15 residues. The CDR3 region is CASSPSGRPGNEQFF. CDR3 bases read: TGTGCCAGCAGCCCAAGCGGGAGGCCGGGGAATGAG.

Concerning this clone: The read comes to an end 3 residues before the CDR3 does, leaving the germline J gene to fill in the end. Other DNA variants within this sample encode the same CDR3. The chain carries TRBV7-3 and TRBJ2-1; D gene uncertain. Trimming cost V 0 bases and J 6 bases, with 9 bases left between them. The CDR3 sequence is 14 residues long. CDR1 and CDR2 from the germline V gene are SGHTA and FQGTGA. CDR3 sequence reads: CASSLTSSGNEQFF. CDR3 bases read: TGTGCCAGCAGCTTAACTAGCTCCGGCAATGAG.

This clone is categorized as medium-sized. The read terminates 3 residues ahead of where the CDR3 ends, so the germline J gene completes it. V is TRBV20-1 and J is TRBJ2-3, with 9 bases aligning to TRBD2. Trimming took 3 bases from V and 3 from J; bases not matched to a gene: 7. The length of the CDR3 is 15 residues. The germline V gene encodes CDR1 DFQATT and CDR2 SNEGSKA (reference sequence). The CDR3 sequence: CSARESGRRTDTQYF. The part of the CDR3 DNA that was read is TGCAGTGCTAGGGAAAGCGGGAGGAGGACAGATACG.

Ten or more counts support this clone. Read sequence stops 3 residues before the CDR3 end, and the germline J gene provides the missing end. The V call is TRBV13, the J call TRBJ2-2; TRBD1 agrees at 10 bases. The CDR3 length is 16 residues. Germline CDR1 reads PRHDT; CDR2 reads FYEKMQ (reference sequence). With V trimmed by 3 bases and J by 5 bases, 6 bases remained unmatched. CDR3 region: CASSFSDRGGTGELFF. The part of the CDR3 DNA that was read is TGTGCCAGCAGCTTCTCGGACAGGGGGGGGACCGGGGAG.

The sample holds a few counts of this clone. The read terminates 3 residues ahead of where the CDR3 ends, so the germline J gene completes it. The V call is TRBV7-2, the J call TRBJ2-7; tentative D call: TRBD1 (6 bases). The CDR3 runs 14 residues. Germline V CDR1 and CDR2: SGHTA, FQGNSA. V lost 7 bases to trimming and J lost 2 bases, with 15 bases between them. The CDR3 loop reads CASTLNRATYEQYF. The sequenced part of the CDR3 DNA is TGTGCCAGCACCCTGAACAGGGCTACCTACGAG. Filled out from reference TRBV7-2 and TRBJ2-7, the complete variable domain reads GAGVSQSPSNKVTEKGKDVELRCDPISGHTALYWYRQSLGQGLEFLIYFQGNSAPDKSGLPSDRFSAERTGGSVSTLTIQRTQQEDSAVYLCASTLNRATYEQYFGPGTRLTVT.

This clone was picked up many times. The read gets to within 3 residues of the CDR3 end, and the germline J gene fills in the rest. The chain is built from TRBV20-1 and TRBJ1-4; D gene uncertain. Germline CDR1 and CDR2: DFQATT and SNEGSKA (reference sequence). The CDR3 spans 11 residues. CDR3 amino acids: CSARGRSKLFF. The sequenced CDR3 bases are TGCAGTGCTAGGGGCAGGTCGAAA.

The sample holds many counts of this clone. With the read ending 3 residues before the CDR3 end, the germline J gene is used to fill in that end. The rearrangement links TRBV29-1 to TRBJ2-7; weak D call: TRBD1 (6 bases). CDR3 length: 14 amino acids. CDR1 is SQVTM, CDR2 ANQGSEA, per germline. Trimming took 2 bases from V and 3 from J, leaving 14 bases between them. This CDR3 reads CSVERQARGYEQYF. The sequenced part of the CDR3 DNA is TGCAGCGTTGAAAGGCAGGCCAGGGGCTACGAG.

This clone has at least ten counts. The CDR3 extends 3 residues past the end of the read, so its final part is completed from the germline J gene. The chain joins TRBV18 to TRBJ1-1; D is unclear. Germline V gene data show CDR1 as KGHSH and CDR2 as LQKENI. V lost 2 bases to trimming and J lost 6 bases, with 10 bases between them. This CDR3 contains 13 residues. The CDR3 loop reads CASSPKGSAEAFF. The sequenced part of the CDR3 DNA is TGTGCCAGCTCACCAAAGGGCTCCGCTGAA.

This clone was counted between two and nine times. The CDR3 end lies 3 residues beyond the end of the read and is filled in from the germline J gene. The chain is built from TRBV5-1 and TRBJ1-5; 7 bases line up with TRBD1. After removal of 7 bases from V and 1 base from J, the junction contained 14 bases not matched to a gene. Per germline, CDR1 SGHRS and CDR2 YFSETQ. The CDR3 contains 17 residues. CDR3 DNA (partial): TGCGCCAGCCGCAATAACCTTGACAGGGCGAGCAATCAGCCC. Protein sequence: CASRNNLDRASNQP. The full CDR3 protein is CASRNNLDRASNQPQHF. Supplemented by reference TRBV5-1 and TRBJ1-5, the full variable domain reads KAGVTQTPRYLIKTRGQQVTLSCSPISGHRSVSWYQQTPGQGLQFLFEYFSETQRNKGNFPGRFSGRQFSNSRSEMNVSTLELGDSALYLCASRNNLDRASNQPQHFGDGTRLSIL.

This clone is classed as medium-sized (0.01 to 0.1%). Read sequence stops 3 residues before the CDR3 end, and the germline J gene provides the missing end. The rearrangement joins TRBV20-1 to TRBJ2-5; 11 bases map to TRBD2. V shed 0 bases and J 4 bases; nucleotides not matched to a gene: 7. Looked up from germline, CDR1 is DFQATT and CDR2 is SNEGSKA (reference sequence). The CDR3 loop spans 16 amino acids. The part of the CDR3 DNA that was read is TGCAGTGCTAGAGACAATCTAGCGGGAGGAGGAGAGACC. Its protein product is CSARDNLAGGGET. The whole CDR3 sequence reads CSARDNLAGGGETQYF.

The CDR3 sequence: CASSEPDSVANSNQPQHF. Incomplete CDR3 DNA: TGTGCCAGCAGTGAACCGGACAGCGTCGCCAATAGCAATCAGCCC. The chain employs TRBV2 and TRBJ1-5; the D gene is possibly TRBD1 (6 bases). The read falls 3 residues short of the CDR3 end, and the missing part is taken from the germline J gene. The germline CDR1 and CDR2 sequences are SNHLY and FYNNEI. Deletions cut 2 bases from V and 0 bases from J, with 17 bases between. This CDR3 has 18 residues.

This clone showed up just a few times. CDR3 residues: CSAEISGGQAEQFF. CDR3 DNA (partial): TGCAGTGCAGAGATCAGCGGGGGTCAGGCTGAG. V and J are TRBV20-1 and TRBJ2-1; 8 bases match TRBD2. The read ends 3 residues shy of where the CDR3 ends; the end is completed using the germline J gene. Germline V CDR1 and CDR2: DFQATT, SNEGSKA (reference sequence). CDR3 length: 14 amino acids. With V trimmed by 6 bases and J by 9 bases, 13 bases remained unmatched.

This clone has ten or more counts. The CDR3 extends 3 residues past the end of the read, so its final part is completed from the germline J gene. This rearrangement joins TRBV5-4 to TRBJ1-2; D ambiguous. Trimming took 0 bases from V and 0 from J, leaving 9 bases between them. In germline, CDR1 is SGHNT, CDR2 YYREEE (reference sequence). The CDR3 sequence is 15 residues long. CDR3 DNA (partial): TGTGCCAGCAGCTTGGGTGCAGGAGCTAACTATGGC. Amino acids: CASSLGAGANYG. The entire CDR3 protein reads CASSLGAGANYGYTF.

Incomplete CDR3 DNA: TGTGCCAGTAGTATAGCTACGCCCAGGGGGTATAGCAATCAGCCC. Amino acids: CASSIATPRGYSNQP. The CDR3, in full, reads CASSIATPRGYSNQPQHF. The J gene is TRBJ1-5, the V gene TRBV19; 7 positions agree with TRBD1. Sequencing ends 3 residues short of the CDR3 end; the germline J gene provides the rest. J was trimmed by 0 bases and V by 1 base; bases with no gene match: 9. The CDR3 contains 18 residues. Germline values: CDR1 LNHDA, CDR2 SQIVND (reference sequence).

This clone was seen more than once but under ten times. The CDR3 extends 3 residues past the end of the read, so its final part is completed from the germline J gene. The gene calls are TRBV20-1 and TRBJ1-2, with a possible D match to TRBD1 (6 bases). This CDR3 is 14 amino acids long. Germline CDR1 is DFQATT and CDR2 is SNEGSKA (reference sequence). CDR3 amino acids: CSAPQLQGGSGYTF. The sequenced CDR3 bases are TGCAGTGCTCCACAGCTACAGGGTGGTTCGGGC.

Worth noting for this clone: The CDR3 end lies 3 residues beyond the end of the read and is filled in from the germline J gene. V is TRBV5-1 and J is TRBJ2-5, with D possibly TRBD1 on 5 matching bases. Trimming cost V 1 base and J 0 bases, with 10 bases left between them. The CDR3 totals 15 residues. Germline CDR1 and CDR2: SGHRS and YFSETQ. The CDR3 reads CASSLSFRDQETQYF. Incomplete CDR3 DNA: TGCGCCAGCAGCTTGTCCTTCAGGGACCAAGAGACC.

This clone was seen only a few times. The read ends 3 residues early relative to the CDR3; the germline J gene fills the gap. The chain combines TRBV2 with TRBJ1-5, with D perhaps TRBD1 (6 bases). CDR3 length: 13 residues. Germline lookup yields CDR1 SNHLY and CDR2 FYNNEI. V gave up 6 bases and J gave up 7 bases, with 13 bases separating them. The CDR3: CASRAGVVQPQHF. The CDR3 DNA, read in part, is TGTGCCAGCAGGGCAGGGGTAGTCCAGCCC.

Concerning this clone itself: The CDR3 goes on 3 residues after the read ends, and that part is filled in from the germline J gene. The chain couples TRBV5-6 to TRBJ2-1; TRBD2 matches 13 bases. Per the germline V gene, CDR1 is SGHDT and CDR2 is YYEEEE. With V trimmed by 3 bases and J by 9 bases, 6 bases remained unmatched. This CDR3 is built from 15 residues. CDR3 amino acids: CASSSRLAGGREQFF. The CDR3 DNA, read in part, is TGTGCCAGCAGCTCTCGACTAGCGGGAGGTCGTGAG.

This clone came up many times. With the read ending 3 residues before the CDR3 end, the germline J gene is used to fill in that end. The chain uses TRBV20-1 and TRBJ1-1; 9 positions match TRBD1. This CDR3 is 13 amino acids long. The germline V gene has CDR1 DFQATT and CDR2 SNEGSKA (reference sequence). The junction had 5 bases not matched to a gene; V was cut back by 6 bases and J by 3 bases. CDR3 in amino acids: CSADRGRYTEAFF. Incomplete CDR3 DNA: TGCAGTGCGGACAGGGGCAGGTACACTGAA.